This TCR beta chain was identified in a study of shared clonotypes between healthy human individuals. The genomic DNA of each subset was split evenly across several immunoSEQ plates. Sorted-subset replicate PCRs used 150 to 200 ng of genomic DNA. This amount corresponded to approximately 30,000 T cell genomes. The repertoire was sequenced with immunoSEQ multiplex PCR; TCRdb's copy has only in-frame clones and lacks some. The repertoire holds over 400,000 clones, with 95% to 97% as singletons. This CDR3 has 14 amino acids. With V trimmed by 0 bases and J by 7 bases, 8 bases remained unmatched. CDR1 and CDR2 (germline): SQVTM, ANQGSEA.

This TCR was sampled from a woman younger than 45 in good health. The chain employs TRBV29-1 and TRBJ1-2; 7 nucleotides agree with TRBD1. The source material was naive CD4+ T cells sorted from blood. Subset noted: CD45RA+ positively selected. The CDR3 reads CSVEDRTGGGGYTF. In DNA, the CDR3 is TGCAGCGTTGAAGATCGGACAGGCGGGGGTGGCTACACCTTC.